These 32 T cell receptor beta chains were all obtained from the same sample, sequenced in a study of persistence of HIV-infected CD4 T cells. This nonspecific control used anti-CD3/anti-CD28 bead stimulation of CD4+ T cells. Sorting selected CD4+ T cells upregulating both CD40 ligand and CD69. The immunoSEQ assay was version 4, run in survey mode. Here immunoSEQ multiplex PCR was the method, and the copy in TCRdb shows in-frame clones only, minus some. There are 40,000 or so clones in the sample; around 90% occur only once, and 0.47% lies in the top ten. No antigen has been assigned to these receptors. The input for sequencing was CD4+ T cells sorted from PBMCs after approximately 19-hour stimulation, taken from a patient who received antiretroviral therapy. The receptors originated from an adult woman with HIV who was CMV-seropositive.

The V gene is TRBV10-3, the J gene TRBJ1-2; no definite D call. Germline CDR1 and CDR2: ENHRY and SYGVKD. Trimming took 6 bases from V and 4 from J, leaving 12 bases between them. The CDR3 sequence is 13 residues long. In DNA form, the CDR3 reads TGTGCCATCAGGAAGGAAACTTTCTATGGCTACACCTTC. Translating gives CAIRKETFYGYTF.

V and J are TRBV3-1 (or the pseudogene TRBV3-2) and TRBJ2-5; 13 bases are a match to TRBD2. J gave up 2 bases and V 4 bases, and 4 bases lay outside the gene matches. The CDR3 covers 16 residues. Germline CDR1 reads LGHDT; CDR2 reads YNNKEL (reference sequence). The CDR3 DNA sequence: TGTGCCAGCAGCCTTCCGGGACTAGCGGGACAAGAGACCCAGTACTTC. Translated: CASSLPGLAGQETQYF.

V usage is TRBV6-6 and J usage is TRBJ2-2, with 7 bases fitting TRBD1. V trimming: 6 bases; J trimming: 4 bases; junction bases outside the gene matches: 8. The CDR3 totals 15 residues. Germline CDR1 reads MNHNY; CDR2 reads SVGAGI (reference sequence). The CDR3: CASRPIRGSTGELFF. In DNA, the CDR3 is TGTGCCAGCAGACCGATCAGGGGGTCCACCGGGGAGCTGTTTTTT.

The chain carries TRBV20-1 and TRBJ1-2; D call uncertain. The CDR3 covers 10 residues. CDR1 DFQATT and CDR2 SNEGSKA come from the germline V gene (reference sequence). V was clipped by 4 bases and J by 5 bases, with 5 bases between them. The CDR3, as DNA: TGCAGTGCTAAAGGGTATGGCTACACCTTC. Its protein is CSAKGYGYTF.

The gene calls are TRBV30 and TRBJ1-1; TRBD1 agrees at 10 bases. Trimming at V came to 6 bases and at J to 5 bases, leaving 6 bases not matched to a gene. The CDR3 consists of 13 residues. Germline V gene lookup returns CDR1 GTSNPN and CDR2 SVGIG (reference sequence). In DNA, the CDR3 is TGTGCCTGCCAGGGACAGGGGTCGACTGAAGCTTTCTTT. Translated: CACQGQGSTEAFF. Looking up the rest from reference TRBV30 and TRBJ1-1 gives the full variable domain: SQTIHQWPATLVQPVGSPLSLECTVEGTSNPNLYWYRQAAGRGLQLLFYSVGIGQISSEVPQNLSASRPQDRQFILSSKKLLLSDSGFYLCACQGQGSTEAFFGQGTRLTVV.

The chain has TRBV29-1 and TRBJ2-2; a possible D gene is TRBD2 (7 bases). Germline V gene lookup returns CDR1 SQVTM and CDR2 ANQGSEA. The germline V and J ends were trimmed by 5 bases and 6 bases, with 19 bases remaining between them. This CDR3 comprises 15 residues. The DNA of the CDR3 is TGCAGCGTTCAAAAGGGGGGGGGCGTCCCCGGGGAGCTGTTTTTT. Amino acid sequence: CSVQKGGGVPGELFF.

This clone has only one observation. The V and J genes are TRBV19 and TRBJ2-3; 8 bases align to TRBD2. The germline gives CDR1 LNHDA, CDR2 SQIVND (reference sequence). CDR3 length: 15 amino acids. V was clipped by 4 bases and J by 4 bases; unmatched bases: 7. The CDR3 DNA follows: TGTGCCAGTAGTACACGGGGGGGCGGGGCAGATACGCAGTATTTT. Translated, it gives CASSTRGGGADTQYF.

The chain uses TRBV24-1 and TRBJ2-3, with D tentatively TRBD1 or TRBD2 (5 bases each). The CDR3 spans 17 residues. CDR1 is KGHDR and CDR2 is SFDVKD in the germline V gene. V lost 0 bases to trimming and J lost 1 base, with 13 bases between them. DNA of the CDR3: TGTGCCACCAGTGATTTGAACAAGGGGACGGGCACAGATACGCAGTATTTT. This codes for CATSDLNKGTGTDTQYF.

V usage is TRBV4-1 and J usage is TRBJ2-1; the D gene could be TRBD1 or TRBD2 (5 bases each). Looked up from germline, CDR1 is MGHRA and CDR2 is YSYEKL. CDR3 length: 14 residues. V was pared by 0 bases and J by 9 bases, with 12 bases between. The CDR3 DNA sequence: TGCGCCAGCAGCCAAGATAGAGGGGTCGGTGAGCAGTTCTTC. It translates to CASSQDRGVGEQFF.

The CDR3 nucleotides read TGTGCCAGCAGTGGATTTTGGATAAAGATGGGAGATACGCAGTATTTT. Translating gives CASSGFWIKMGDTQYF. The gene calls are TRBV6-4 and TRBJ2-3, with unresolved D. Germline V gives CDR1 MRHNA, CDR2 SNTAGT. Trimming removed 4 bases from V and 5 bases from J, with 19 bases in between. The length of the CDR3 is 16 residues.

The chain joins TRBV6-2 or TRBV6-3 to TRBJ1-1; D is ambiguous. Germline loops: CDR1 MNHEY, CDR2 SVGEGT. V gave up 4 bases and J gave up 6 bases, with 15 bases separating them. The CDR3 is made up of 14 amino acids. The CDR3 region has the DNA TGTGCCAGCAGTTCACCATTCCCAGGAGCTGAAGCTTTCTTT. Translation: CASSSPFPGAEAFF.

The chain is built from TRBV2 and TRBJ2-3; D may be TRBD2 (5 bases). CDR1 is SNHLY and CDR2 is FYNNEI in the germline V gene. The length of the CDR3 is 16 residues. V lost 6 bases and J lost 4, with 20 bases in between. The CDR3 DNA is TGTGCCAGCAGCCGTTTGGCGGGTGGCCTCCCAGATACGCAGTATTTT. This encodes CASSRLAGGLPDTQYF.

The V and J genes are TRBV19 and TRBJ1-2; tentative D call: TRBD1 (6 bases). V lost 6 bases and J 7 bases, leaving 21 bases between the germline ends. Per germline, CDR1 LNHDA and CDR2 SQIVND (reference sequence). The CDR3 has 15 residues. The CDR3 nucleotides are TGTGCCAGTAGCGTGGAACAGGGCGCCTCCCGTGGCTACACCTTC. It codes for CASSVEQGASRGYTF.

V gene TRBV6-5 combines with J gene TRBJ2-5; D is unresolved. Germline V gene lookup returns CDR1 MNHEY and CDR2 SVGAGI. V gave up 6 bases and J gave up 5 bases, with 19 bases separating them. The CDR3 runs 15 residues. Here the CDR3 DNA reads TGTGCCAGCAGCCCCACCCTATCTGGGCTGGAGACCCAGTACTTC. Translated, it gives CASSPTLSGLETQYF.

This clone is a singleton in its sample. The chain carries TRBV10-1 and TRBJ1-6, with 7 positions matching TRBD1. The CDR3 runs 17 residues. J was trimmed by 5 bases and V by 3 bases; bases with no gene match: 10. Germline V lookup: CDR1 WNHNN, CDR2 SYGVQD (reference sequence). The CDR3 here is CASSEGRQGVHNSPLHF. The CDR3 DNA reads as TGCGCCAGCAGTGAAGGTCGGCAGGGGGTGCATAATTCACCCCTCCACTTT.

This sequence joins TRBV29-1 and TRBJ2-5; D may be TRBD2 (5 bases). The J call may be mistaken, given a closer DNA end match to TRBJ2-7. CDR3 length: 12 amino acids. From germline, CDR1 is SQVTM and CDR2 ANQGSEA. The CDR3 nucleotides are TGCAGCGTTGAAGTAGCCGGGAACGAGCAGTACTTC. This encodes CSVEVAGNEQYF.

The genes are TRBV9 and TRBJ2-3; D not resolved. Trimming left V 4 bases short and J 3 bases short, with 15 bases between. Germline V gene sequence: CDR1 SGDLS, CDR2 YYNGEE. The CDR3 totals 15 residues. CDR3 in amino acids: CASSLLEMTTDTQYF. In nucleotides, the CDR3 is TGTGCCAGCAGCCTCTTGGAGATGACTACAGATACGCAGTATTTT.

The V gene is TRBV3-1 (or the pseudogene TRBV3-2), the J gene TRBJ1-1; possibly TRBD1 for D (6 bases). CDR1 is LGHDT and CDR2 is YNNKEL in the germline V gene (reference sequence). CDR3 length: 19 amino acids. V was clipped by 4 bases and J by 1 base, with 25 bases between them. CDR3 sequence: CASSPNPGTIRGSNTEAFF. CDR3 DNA: TGTGCCAGCAGCCCGAATCCCGGGACAATAAGAGGCTCGAACACTGAAGCTTTCTTT.

Details on this clone: Other nucleotide sequences in the sample specify the same CDR3. The genes are TRBV18 and TRBJ1-5, with D maybe TRBD1 (6 bases). This CDR3 has 14 amino acids. Trimming took 1 base from V and 7 from J, leaving 11 bases between them. CDR1 and CDR2 (germline): KGHSH, LQKENI. CDR3 nucleotides: TGTGCCAGCTCACCACAGGGGGGCCTCCAGCCCCAGCATTTT. This codes for CASSPQGGLQPQHF.

The chain carries TRBV5-4 and TRBJ1-2; 11 nucleotides align to TRBD1. V was clipped by 1 base and J by 8 bases; unmatched bases: 7. The CDR3 loop spans 15 amino acids. CDR1 is SGHNT and CDR2 is YYREEE in the germline V gene (reference sequence). CDR3 nucleotides: TGTGCCAGCAGCTTGTTTGCGGGGACAGGGGGAGGCTACACCTTC. Translating gives CASSLFAGTGGGYTF.

This chain links TRBV25-1 with TRBJ1-5; D possibly corresponds to TRBD1 (6 bases). V was pared by 2 bases and J by 5 bases, with 13 bases between. The length of the CDR3 is 15 residues. CDR1 MGHDK and CDR2 SYGVNS come from the germline V gene. The CDR3 reads CASSEPGGGHQPQHF. DNA for the CDR3: TGTGCCAGCAGTGAACCCGGGGGCGGGCATCAGCCCCAGCATTTT.

This chain joins TRBV15 and TRBJ1-3; D is perhaps TRBD1 (6 bases). From germline, CDR1 is LNHNV and CDR2 YYDKDF (reference sequence). This CDR3 is built from 14 residues. With 0 bases removed from V and 4 bases from J, the gap between germline ends came to 7 bases. This CDR3 reads CATSREDRGNTIYF. The DNA for the CDR3 is TGTGCCACCAGCAGAGAAGACAGGGGAAACACCATATATTTT.

This chain joins TRBV5-6 and TRBJ1-1; tentatively, D is TRBD1 (6 bases). Germline lookup yields CDR1 SGHDT and CDR2 YYEEEE. V was clipped by 3 bases and J by 1 base, with 13 bases between them. CDR3 length: 15 residues. The CDR3 loop reads CASSSRGGPNTEAFF. The CDR3 DNA sequence: TGTGCCAGCAGCTCACGCGGGGGCCCGAACACTGAAGCTTTCTTT.

The rearrangement joins TRBV9 to TRBJ1-3; no clear D gene. V lost 0 bases and J lost 0, with 10 bases in between. This CDR3 has 16 amino acids. The germline CDR1 and CDR2 sequences are SGDLS and YYNGEE. The CDR3 DNA reads as TGTGCCAGCAGCGTAGCGCCGGGGTTCTCTGGAAACACCATATATTTT. It specifies CASSVAPGFSGNTIYF.

This chain uses TRBV4-1 with TRBJ1-5; D uncertain. The V gene lost 0 bases and the J gene lost 3 bases, with 9 bases spanning the gap. Germline loops: CDR1 MGHRA, CDR2 YSYEKL. The CDR3 runs 15 residues. The CDR3 DNA follows: TGCGCCAGCAGCCAAGATTGGCCTTACAATCAGCCCCAGCATTTT. Translating it yields CASSQDWPYNQPQHF.

The chain uses TRBV5-4 and TRBJ2-3, with 10 positions matching TRBD2. V was clipped by 2 bases and J by 6 bases; unmatched bases: 9. CDR1 and CDR2 from the germline V gene are SGHNT and YYREEE (reference sequence). The CDR3 has 16 residues. CDR3: CASSFRLAGASDTQYF. As DNA, the CDR3 is TGTGCCAGCAGCTTTCGGCTAGCGGGGGCGTCGGATACGCAGTATTTT.

The CDR3: CSVDLRASTDTQYF. The CDR3 DNA is TGCAGCGTTGATCTCAGGGCGAGCACAGATACGCAGTATTTT. V usage is TRBV29-1 and J usage is TRBJ2-3; weak D call: TRBD1 (5 bases). This CDR3 has 14 amino acids. Germline values: CDR1 SQVTM, CDR2 ANQGSEA. Deletions cut 3 bases from V and 0 bases from J, with 10 bases between.

This clone is a singleton in its sample. The rearrangement uses TRBV20-1 and TRBJ1-6, with 9 bases that match TRBD1. V dropped 3 bases and J dropped 5; count of bases not matched to a gene: 8. CDR3 length: 16 residues. Germline V gene sequence: CDR1 DFQATT, CDR2 SNEGSKA (reference sequence). CDR3 region: CSASPGQGWDNSPLHF. The CDR3 nucleotides are TGCAGTGCTAGTCCAGGACAGGGGTGGGATAATTCACCCCTCCACTTT.

This chain connects TRBV2 to TRBJ1-1; 7 nucleotides agree with TRBD1. The J segment lost 6 bases and the V segment lost 6 bases, leaving 10 bases of the junction unmatched. Germline-derived CDR1 and CDR2 are SNHLY and FYNNEI. The CDR3 is 14 residues long. The chain's CDR3 is CASSDTGARAEAFF. DNA for the CDR3: TGTGCCAGCAGCGATACAGGGGCCCGAGCTGAAGCTTTCTTT.

The genes are TRBV12-3 or TRBV12-4 and TRBJ1-2, with 7 positions matching TRBD1. After removal of 6 bases from V and 7 bases from J, the junction contained 8 bases not matched to a gene. There are 13 residues in the CDR3. This chain's CDR3 is CASRVAGGSGYTF. The CDR3 nucleotides read TGTGCCAGCAGGGTCGCAGGGGGGAGTGGCTACACCTTC.

The rearrangement uses TRBV24-1 and TRBJ2-5; 12 bases line up with TRBD1. The V gene's germline CDR1 is KGHDR and CDR2 SFDVKD. Trimming removed 5 bases from V and 5 bases from J; junction bases left unmatched: 5. This CDR3 region has 15 residues. CDR3 protein: CATSGDRGREETQYF. CDR3 DNA: TGTGCCACCAGTGGGGACAGGGGGCGTGAGGAGACCCAGTACTTC.

About this clone: Other nucleotide sequences in the sample specify the same CDR3. V usage is TRBV2 and J usage is TRBJ2-3, with 10 nucleotides matching TRBD1. This CDR3 region has 14 residues. V was clipped by 6 bases and J by 6 bases; unmatched bases: 6. In germline, CDR1 is SNHLY, CDR2 FYNNEI. The CDR3 coding sequence is TGTGCCAGCAGGTATGGGACAGGGGAGGATACGCAGTATTTT. It yields the protein CASRYGTGEDTQYF.